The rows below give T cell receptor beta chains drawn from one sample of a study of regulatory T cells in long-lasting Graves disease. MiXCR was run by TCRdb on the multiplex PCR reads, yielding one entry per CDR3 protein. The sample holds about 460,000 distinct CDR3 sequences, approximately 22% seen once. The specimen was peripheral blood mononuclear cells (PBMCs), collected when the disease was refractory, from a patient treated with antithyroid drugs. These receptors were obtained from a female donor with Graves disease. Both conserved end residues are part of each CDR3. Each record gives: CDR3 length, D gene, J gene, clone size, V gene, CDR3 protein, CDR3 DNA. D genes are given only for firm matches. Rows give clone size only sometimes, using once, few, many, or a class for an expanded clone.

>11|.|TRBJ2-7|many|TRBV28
CASFSRVEQYF
TGTGCCAGCTTTAGCCGGGTCGAGCAGTACTTC
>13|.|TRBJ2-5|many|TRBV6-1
CASEAGVQETQYF
TGTGCCAGCGAAGCGGGTGTACAAGAGACCCAGTACTTC
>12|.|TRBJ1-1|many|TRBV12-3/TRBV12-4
CASTLLYREAFF
TGTGCCAGCACCCTACTTTACAGGGAGGCTTTCTTT
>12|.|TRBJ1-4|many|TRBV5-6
CASSEDCEKLFF
TGTGCCAGCAGCGAGGACTGCGAAAAACTGTTTTTT
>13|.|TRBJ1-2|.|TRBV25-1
CASSHRAVYGYTF
TGTGCCAGCAGTCACCGCGCGGTCTATGGCTACACCTTC
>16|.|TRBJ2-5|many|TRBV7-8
CASSLKRTPYQETQYF
TGTGCCAGCAGCTTAAAGAGGACACCTTACCAAGAGACCCAGTACTTC
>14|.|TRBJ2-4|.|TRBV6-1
CASSESGSLDIQYF
TGTGCCAGCAGTGAATCAGGCAGTTTGGACATTCAGTACTTC
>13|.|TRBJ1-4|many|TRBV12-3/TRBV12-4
CASSLGWNEKLFF
TGTGCCAGCAGTTTAGGCTGGAATGAAAAACTGTTTTTT
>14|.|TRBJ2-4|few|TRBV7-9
CASSLGSVKNIQYF
TGTGCCAGCAGCTTAGGGTCGGTTAAAAACATTCAGTACTTC
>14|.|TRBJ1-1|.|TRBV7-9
CASSSYPVGGHAFF
TGTGCCAGCAGCTCCTACCCGGTGGGGGGTCACGCTTTCTTT
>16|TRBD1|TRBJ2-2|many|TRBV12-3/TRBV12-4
CASSLSGQANTGELFF
TGTGCCAGCAGTTTATCGGGACAGGCGAACACCGGGGAGCTGTTTTTT
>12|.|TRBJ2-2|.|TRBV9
CASSGPRGELFF
TGTGCCAGCAGCGGTCCTCGCGGGGAGCTGTTTTTT
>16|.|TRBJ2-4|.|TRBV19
CASSHGRGVFENIQYF
TGTGCCAGTAGTCATGGGAGGGGGGTTTTTGAAAACATTCAGTACTTC
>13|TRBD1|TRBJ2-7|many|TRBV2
CASNRQGSYEQYF
TGTGCCAGCAATCGACAGGGCTCCTACGAGCAGTACTTC
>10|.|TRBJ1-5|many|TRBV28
CASGPLAQHF
TGTGCCAGCGGGCCCCTCGCCCAGCATTTT
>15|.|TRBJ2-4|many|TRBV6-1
CASTERRQGGNIQYF
TGTGCCAGCACAGAAAGGAGGCAGGGTGGTAACATTCAGTACTTC
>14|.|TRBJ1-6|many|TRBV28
CASRPGHTNSPLHF
TGTGCCAGCAGACCGGGACATACAAATTCACCCCTCCACTTT
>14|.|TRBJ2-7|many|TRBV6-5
CASSYAQLTGEQYF
TGTGCCAGCAGTTACGCCCAACTGACGGGAGAGCAGTACTTC
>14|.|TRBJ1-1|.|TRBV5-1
CASSKGTVNTEAFF
TGCGCCAGCAGCAAAGGGACGGTGAACACTGAAGCTTTCTTT
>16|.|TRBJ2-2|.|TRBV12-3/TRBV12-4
CASSWGRSPGAGELFF
TGTGCCAGCAGTTGGGGGAGATCTCCGGGGGCCGGGGAGCTGTTTTTT
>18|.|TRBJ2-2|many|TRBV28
CASSPGWRERKNTGELFF
TGTGCCAGCAGTCCCGGATGGCGGGAAAGGAAGAACACCGGGGAGCTGTTTTTT
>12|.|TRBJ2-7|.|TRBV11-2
CASTPGPYEQYF
TGTGCCAGCACCCCTGGGCCCTACGAGCAGTACTTC
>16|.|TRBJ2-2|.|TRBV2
CASGPPGLLGSGELFF
TGTGCCAGCGGCCCTCCGGGACTGCTGGGGAGCGGGGAGCTGTTTTTT
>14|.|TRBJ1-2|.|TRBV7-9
CASSPEGFNYGYTF
TGTGCCAGCAGCCCGGAGGGGTTTAACTATGGCTACACCTTC
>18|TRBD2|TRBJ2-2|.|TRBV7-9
CASSLLALAGTRTGELFF
TGTGCCAGCAGCTTATTGGCCCTAGCGGGAACGAGGACCGGGGAGCTGTTTTTT
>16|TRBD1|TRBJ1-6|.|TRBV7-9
CASSSELDRGNSPLHF
TGTGCCAGCAGCTCCGAGCTTGACAGGGGTAATTCACCCCTCCACTTT
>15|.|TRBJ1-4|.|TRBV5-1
CASSLGGGLEEKLFF
TGCGCCAGCAGCTTGGGGGGAGGGCTGGAGGAAAAACTGTTTTTT
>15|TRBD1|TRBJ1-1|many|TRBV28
CASSTGGRTATEAFF
TGTGCCAGCAGTACAGGGGGCCGGACAGCAACTGAAGCTTTCTTT
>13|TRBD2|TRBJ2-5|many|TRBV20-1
CSATTSDQETQYF
TGCAGTGCGACCACTAGCGACCAAGAGACCCAGTACTTC
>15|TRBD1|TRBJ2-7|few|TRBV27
CASIGLGDRGYEQYF
TGTGCCAGCATAGGTCTCGGGGACAGGGGCTACGAGCAGTACTTC
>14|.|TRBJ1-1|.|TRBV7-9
CASSLRSEFTEALF
TGTGCCAGCAGCTTACGTTCGGAGTTCACTGAAGCTCTCTTT
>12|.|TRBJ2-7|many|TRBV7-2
CASSLGYYEQYF
TGTGCCAGCAGCTTAGGTTACTACGAGCAGTACTTC
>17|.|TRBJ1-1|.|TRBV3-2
CASSQDLQGEGDTEAFF
TGTGCCAGCAGCCAAGATCTGCAGGGTGAAGGAGATACTGAAGCTTTCTTT
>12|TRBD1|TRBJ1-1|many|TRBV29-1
CSVWTGEWEAFF
TGCAGCGTCTGGACAGGCGAATGGGAAGCTTTCTTT
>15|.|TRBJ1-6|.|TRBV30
CAWGLRGGGYSPLHF
TGTGCCTGGGGGTTGCGGGGTGGGGGGTACTCACCCCTCCACTTT
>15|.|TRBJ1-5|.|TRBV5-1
CASSLGGREDQPQHF
TGCGCCAGCAGCTTGGGGGGCAGGGAGGATCAGCCCCAGCATTTT
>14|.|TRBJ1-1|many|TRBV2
CASSEDGSHTEAFF
TGTGCCAGCAGTGAAGATGGGAGCCACACTGAAGCTTTCTTT
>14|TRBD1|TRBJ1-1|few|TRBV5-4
CASRPTGGYTEAFF
TGTGCCAGCAGGCCAACAGGGGGTTACACTGAAGCTTTCTTT
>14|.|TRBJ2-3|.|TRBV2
CASMWGPNTDTQYF
TGTGCCAGCATGTGGGGACCTAACACAGATACGCAGTATTTT
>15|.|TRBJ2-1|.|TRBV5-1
CASSLAPHPSNEQFF
TGCGCCAGCAGCTTAGCCCCACACCCCTCAAATGAGCAGTTCTTC
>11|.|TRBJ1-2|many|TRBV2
CASSGLGGYTF
TGTGCCAGCAGTGGACTGGGAGGCTACACCTTC
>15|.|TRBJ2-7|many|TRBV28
CASRAWDKGMYEQYF
TGTGCCAGCAGGGCCTGGGACAAGGGAATGTACGAGCAGTACTTC
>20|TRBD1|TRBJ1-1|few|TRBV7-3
CASSPRGTGAFNLMNTEAFF
TGTGCCAGCAGCCCTCGGGGGACAGGGGCCTTTAACCTAATGAACACTGAAGCTTTCTTT
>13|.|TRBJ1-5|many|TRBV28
CASRGTGSEPQHF
TGTGCCAGCAGGGGTACAGGGTCAGAGCCCCAGCATTTT
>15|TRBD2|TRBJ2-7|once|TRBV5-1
CASSQTLAGSGEQYF
TGCGCCAGCAGCCAGACACTAGCGGGGTCTGGCGAGCAGTACTTC
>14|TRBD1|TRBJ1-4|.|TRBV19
CASSTYRGDEKLFF
TGTGCCAGTAGTACCTACAGGGGTGATGAAAAACTGTTTTTT
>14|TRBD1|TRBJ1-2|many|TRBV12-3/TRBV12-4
CASSQSDRGDGYTF
TGTGCCAGCAGTCAATCCGACAGGGGAGATGGCTACACCTTC
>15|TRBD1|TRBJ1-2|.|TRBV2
CASSHRDRGKSGYTF
TGTGCCAGCAGTCACCGGGACAGGGGGAAGTCCGGCTACACCTTC
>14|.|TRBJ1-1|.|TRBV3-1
CASSQEGRNTEAFF
TGTGCCAGCAGCCAAGAGGGACGTAACACTGAAGCTTTCTTT
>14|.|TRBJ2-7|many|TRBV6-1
CASYSGGPVYEQYF
TGTGCCAGCTACTCAGGGGGGCCCGTCTACGAGCAGTACTTC
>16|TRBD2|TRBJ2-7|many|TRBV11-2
CASRGLAGAKGHEQYF
TGTGCCAGCAGGGGACTAGCGGGAGCAAAAGGACACGAGCAGTACTTC
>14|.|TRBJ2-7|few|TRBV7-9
CASSPGGTRYEQYF
TGTGCCAGCAGCCCAGGGGGGACTAGGTACGAGCAGTACTTC
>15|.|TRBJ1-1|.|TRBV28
CASSLTVTMDTEAFF
TGTGCCAGCAGTTTGACTGTGACAATGGACACTGAAGCTTTCTTT
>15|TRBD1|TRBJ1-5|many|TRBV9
CASSTGTGIGQPQHF
TGTGCCAGCAGCACCGGGACAGGGATAGGTCAGCCCCAGCATTTT
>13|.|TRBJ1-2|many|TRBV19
CASSRTESYGYTF
TGTGCCAGTAGTCGGACAGAGAGCTATGGCTACACCTTC
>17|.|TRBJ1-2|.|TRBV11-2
CASSPPPGTRANYGYTF
TGTGCCAGCAGCCCTCCCCCCGGGACCCGGGCCAACTATGGCTACACCTTC